Sequencing of this T cell receptor beta chain was carried out in a study of identical twins. The ends were cut back, 2 bases at V and 7 bases at J, with 12 bases in the middle. This CDR3 region has 13 residues. CDR1 SGHDT and CDR2 YYEEEE come from the germline V gene. TCRdb itself ran the 5' RACE reads through MiXCR, one entry per CDR3 protein. Among around 480,000 distinct CDR3 sequences listed, about 13% were seen once. These data were also filed under a second study, of yellow fever vaccine responses in identical twins. That paper adds: Reported findings indicate that twins' vaccine T cell responses seemed partially convergent, partially personalized.

The specimen was CD4+ T cells sorted from blood. The J gene is TRBJ1-1, the V gene TRBV5-6; no reliable D call. The clonotype was recovered from a woman between 18 and 29 years old in good health. This chain's CDR3 is CASSFRRVSEAFF. CDR3 DNA: TGTGCCAGCAGCTTCAGGCGGGTCAGTGAAGCTTTCTTT.